The following is a T cell receptor beta chain sequence with its context. The data were taken from a study of technical replicates of blood from a handful of donors. CDR3 length equals 12 residues. The V end lost 2 bases, the J end lost 9 bases, and 13 bases lay between the germline ends. Germline CDR1 GTSNPN, CDR2 SVGIG (reference sequence). Assay: immunoSEQ multiplex PCR; the TCRdb copy retains only in-frame clones and omits some. The data show fewer than 90,000 clones, with roughly 94% seen just once and about 0.23% held by the top ten. The sequenced sample was T cells isolated from PBMCs. The receptor's source is a human donor in good health. The rearrangement links TRBV30 to TRBJ1-1; D possibly corresponds to TRBD1 (6 bases). The CDR3 here is CAWSPPRGQAFF. The CDR3 nucleotides are TGTGCCTGGAGTCCACCCAGGGGCCAAGCTTTCTTT.